These 23 T cell receptor beta chains share one sample of origin, sequenced in a study of blood T cells in healthy people across ages (dated by TCRdb to the mid-2010s). The method behind the library was 5' RACE. Sequencing took place on an Illumina HiSeq 2500. A second PCR of about 6 to 11 cycles was performed with a sample-barcoded 5' primer and a J-beta primer mix. Through fastp at Q25 and MiXCR, TCRdb rebuilt clones from the public reads, retaining in-frame beta chains. Rows with one shared CDR3 protein collapse into an entry with the most common genes and DNA. Counted in this sample were around 990,000 distinct CDR3 sequences; under 40% of them appeared once. Of the sample, around 13% is held by the ten largest clones. The sequenced material came from blood. These receptors originate from a man younger than 30 in good health.

Notes on this clonotype: One end of the junction fails to match germline, which may point to a read error. The chain recombines TRBV6-5 with TRBJ2-1; perhaps D is TRBD1 or TRBD2 (6 bases each). The CDR3 contains 15 residues. The germline CDR1 and CDR2 sequences are MNHEY and SVGAGI. The CDR3 protein is CASRVLGGTYNEQVF. The CDR3 region has the DNA TGTGCCAGCAGGGTCCTAGGGGGGACCTACAATGAGCAGGTCTTC.

This clonotype was observed a few times. The genes are TRBV20-1 and TRBJ2-5, with D possibly TRBD1 on 6 matching bases. V dropped 0 bases and J dropped 4 bases, with 15 bases sitting between them. Germline V gives CDR1 DFQATT, CDR2 SNEGSKA (reference sequence). CDR3 length equals 15 residues. CDR3 in amino acids: CSARDSAPGVETQYF. In nucleotides, the CDR3 is TGCAGTGCTAGAGATTCCGCCCCAGGGGTAGAGACCCAGTACTTC.

Details on this clonotype: One end of the junction does not line up with germline, which may come from a read error. The rearrangement joins TRBV4-2 to TRBJ2-3, with 11 bases that match TRBD2. Germline V CDR1 and CDR2: LGHNA, YNFKEQ. The CDR3 is 16 amino acids. The CDR3 nucleotides are TGTGCCAGCAGCCTTAATCCCGGGACTAGCGGAGATACGCGGTATTTT. Protein: CASSLNPGTSGDTRYF.

This clonotype was counted once. At one end the junction does not follow the germline gene, possibly because of a read error. The chain combines TRBV20-1 with TRBJ2-5; D perhaps matches TRBD2 (5 bases). CDR3 size: 14 residues. CDR1 is DFQATT, CDR2 SNEGSKA, per germline (reference sequence). CDR3 in amino acids: CGATGTSTWETQYF. The CDR3 coding sequence is TGCGGTGCTACGGGAACCTCAACGTGGGAGACCCAGTACTTC.

This clonotype occurred a few times. The chain combines TRBV24-1 with TRBJ2-5; a possible D gene is TRBD1 (6 bases). Trimming removed 5 bases from V and 0 bases from J, with 12 bases in between. The germline V gene has CDR1 KGHDR and CDR2 SFDVKD. CDR3 length: 15 residues. CDR3 sequence reads: CATSVGQGNQETQYF. The CDR3 DNA reads TGTGCCACCAGTGTAGGGCAGGGGAACCAAGAGACCCAGTACTTC.

This clonotype has just a few counts. The V and J genes are TRBV6-2 or TRBV6-3 and TRBJ1-1; a weak D match, TRBD1 (5 bases). Germline CDR1 and CDR2: MNHEY and SVGEGT. V was clipped by 2 bases and J by 1 base, with 11 bases between them. The CDR3 runs 15 residues. The CDR3 loop is CASSYPGRENTEAFF. In DNA, the CDR3 is TGTGCCAGCAGTTACCCGGGACGGGAGAACACTGAAGCTTTCTTT.

The CDR3 loop is CSARDRGSGISFSYEQYF. In DNA, the CDR3 is TGCAGTGCTAGAGATCGAGGTAGCGGGATATCCTTTTCCTACGAGCAGTACTTC. The chain has TRBV20-1 and TRBJ2-7, with 8 bases aligning to TRBD2. Germline lookup yields CDR1 DFQATT and CDR2 SNEGSKA (reference sequence). Losses at the gene ends were 0 bases for V and 1 base for J; bases not matched to a gene: 14. This CDR3 comprises 18 residues.

J is TRBJ1-1 and V is TRBV27; D not resolved. The germline V gene encodes CDR1 MNHEY and CDR2 SMNVEV (reference sequence). This CDR3 region has 15 residues. The V end was cut by 6 bases, the J end by 1 base, with 15 bases between. CDR3: CASSLREWGNTEAFF. CDR3 DNA: TGTGCCAGCAGCCTTCGCGAGTGGGGGAACACTGAAGCTTTCTTT.

This clonotype turned up a few times. The rearrangement uses TRBV29-1 and TRBJ1-4; a possible D gene is TRBD1 (6 bases). Germline V lookup: CDR1 SQVTM, CDR2 ANQGSEA. The CDR3 is made up of 14 amino acids. Trimming left V 6 bases short and J 7 bases short, with 18 bases between. CDR3 in amino acids: CSVEGHPQSEKLFF. The CDR3 region has the DNA TGCAGCGTAGAGGGACACCCACAGAGTGAAAAACTGTTTTTT.

A few counts support this clonotype. The V and J genes are TRBV7-9 and TRBJ1-1; perhaps TRBD1 as D (5 bases). The CDR3 sequence is 14 residues long. V lost 3 bases and J 2 bases, leaving 10 bases between the germline ends. CDR1 and CDR2 (germline): SEHNR, FQNEAQ (reference sequence). The CDR3 is CASSFRGENTEAFF. The CDR3, as DNA: TGTGCCAGCAGCTTCAGAGGGGAAAACACTGAAGCTTTCTTT.

With regard to this clonotype: This may come from a read error, since a much larger clone is one base off. The V and J genes are TRBV25-1 and TRBJ1-2, with D possibly being TRBD1 (5 bases). Trimming took 4 bases from V and 9 from J, leaving 24 bases between them. The CDR3 is 16 residues long. From germline, CDR1 is MGHDK and CDR2 SYGVNS. CDR3 DNA: TGTGCCAGCAGTGCCAACTGGGCTCAGGGTTGTTCGTGCTACACCTTC. This sequence encodes CASSANWAQGCSCYTF.

The rearrangement links TRBV20-1 to TRBJ1-4; 7 bases agree with TRBD1. With V trimmed by 4 bases and J by 3 bases, 8 bases remained unmatched. The CDR3 contains 15 residues. Looked up from germline, CDR1 is DFQATT and CDR2 is SNEGSKA (reference sequence). DNA for the CDR3: TGCAGTGCTATCCATCCGACAGGGCCTAATGAAAAACTGTTTTTT. This translates into CSAIHPTGPNEKLFF.

The chain combines TRBV4-2 with TRBJ1-1; D uncertain. The CDR3 contains 14 residues. V lost 8 bases and J lost 7, with 20 bases in between. Germline V CDR1 and CDR2: LGHNA, YNFKEQ. The CDR3 loop reads CASGSSGPEIEAFF. Written as DNA, the CDR3 is TGTGCCAGCGGGTCCTCTGGTCCTGAGATTGAAGCTTTCTTT.

Note on this clonotype: One junction end disagrees with the germline gene, perhaps due to a read error. The genes are TRBV28 and TRBJ1-2; TRBD1 might be the D (5 bases). The CDR3 loop spans 15 amino acids. Germline-derived CDR1 and CDR2 are MDHEN and SYDVKM. The CDR3, as DNA: TGTGCCGGCAGTCGCGCCGGGACGGTGTACTATGGCTACACCTTC. This translates into CAGSRAGTVYYGYTF.

This chain links TRBV10-3 with TRBJ2-5; D could derive from TRBD1 or TRBD2 (5 bases each). The ends were cut back, 9 bases at V and 1 base at J, with 18 bases in the middle. The CDR3 is made up of 15 amino acids. In germline, CDR1 is ENHRY, CDR2 SYGVKD. The CDR3 sequence is CAMARTLGPQETQYF. The CDR3, as DNA: TGTGCCATGGCTAGGACACTGGGACCCCAAGAGACCCAGTACTTC.

This clonotype was counted between two and nine times. The J gene is TRBJ1-1, the V gene TRBV6-6; D ambiguous. CDR1 is MNHNY and CDR2 is SVGAGI in the germline V gene (reference sequence). The CDR3 is made up of 13 amino acids. V lost 6 bases and J 1 base, leaving 9 bases between the germline ends. The CDR3 DNA sequence: TGTGCCAGCAGCATCGACAAGAACACTGAAGCTTTCTTT. It codes for CASSIDKNTEAFF.

This clonotype was found once. V and J are TRBV7-3 and TRBJ2-5; D is ambiguous. Germline V gives CDR1 SGHTA, CDR2 FQGTGA. This CDR3 is 16 amino acids long. Trimming pared 1 base from V and 11 bases from J, leaving 23 bases between. CDR3: CASSLSGRLLYNEQYF. In DNA, the CDR3 is TGTGCCAGCAGCTTAAGTGGGCGCCTATTATACAATGAGCAGTACTTC.

In this sample, this clonotype turned up a few times. The V call is TRBV2, the J call TRBJ2-7; D call uncertain. Deletions cut 7 bases from V and 0 bases from J, with 7 bases between. Germline CDR1 reads SNHLY; CDR2 reads FYNNEI. This CDR3 spans 12 amino acids. The DNA for the CDR3 is TGTGCCAGCACGTTTACCTCCTACGAGCAGTACTTC. Translated: CASTFTSYEQYF.

The chain links TRBV6-5 to TRBJ1-1; no clear D. The CDR3 consists of 11 residues. Germline V gene sequence: CDR1 MNHEY, CDR2 SVGAGI. Trimming cost V 6 bases and J 6 bases, with 8 bases left between them. The CDR3 DNA sequence: TGTGCCAGCAGGGCGGGTCCTGAAGCTTTCTTT. Translated: CASRAGPEAFF.

The chain links TRBV7-2 to TRBJ1-2; no reliable D call. The germline V and J ends were trimmed by 2 bases and 5 bases, with 12 bases remaining between them. The CDR3 contains 14 residues. Per the germline V gene, CDR1 is SGHTA and CDR2 is FQGNSA. CDR3 protein: CASSLNTAGYGYTF. In DNA, the CDR3 is TGTGCCAGCAGCTTAAATACCGCAGGTTATGGCTACACCTTC.

This chain links TRBV4-3 with TRBJ2-1; D not certain. Trimming cost V 1 base and J 3 bases, with 10 bases left between them. Germline loops: CDR1 LGHNA, CDR2 YSLEER. The CDR3 consists of 15 residues. The CDR3 sequence is CASSQGGDIYNEQFF. The CDR3 DNA is TGCGCCAGCAGCCAAGGCGGAGATATCTACAATGAGCAGTTCTTC.

The chain employs TRBV6-2 or TRBV6-3 and TRBJ2-1; 9 nucleotides match TRBD2. CDR1 MNHEY and CDR2 SVGEGT come from the germline V gene. The V segment lost 2 bases and the J segment 2 bases; nucleotides outside the gene matches: 4. This CDR3 is 16 amino acids long. DNA for the CDR3: TGTGCCAGCAGTTACCTGAGCGGGGGGCCCTACAATGAGCAGTTCTTC. Translated: CASSYLSGGPYNEQFF.

CDR3 nucleotides: TGCAGTGCTAGAGCCGGACTACCGGATACGCAGTATTTT. As protein: CSARAGLPDTQYF. The genes are TRBV20-1 and TRBJ2-3; possibly TRBD2 for D (6 bases). CDR3 length: 13 amino acids. Trimming stripped 1 base from V and 6 bases from J, with 11 bases between. Per the germline V gene, CDR1 is DFQATT and CDR2 is SNEGSKA (reference sequence).